These 3 T cell receptor beta chains were all obtained from the same sample, sequenced in a study of CD8+CD57+ T cells in acquired aplastic anemia. The patients chosen for sequencing had shown expansion of CD8+CD57+ cells (detected by flow cytometry). Genomic DNA provided the template from which TCR beta VDJ and CDR3 profiles were obtained. TCRdb reprocessed the reads with MiXCR, giving one entry per CDR3 protein. The sample includes tens of thousands of distinct CDR3 sequences, approximately 70% of them seen just once. The sample was sorted CD4+, CD8+, or CD8+CD57+ T cells (not recorded which) from PBMCs. All receptors derive from a human donor with aplastic anemia.

The V gene is TRBV7-2, the J gene TRBJ2-3; no definite D call. This CDR3 comprises 13 residues. The germline CDR1 and CDR2 sequences are SGHTA and FQGNSA. Trimming cost V 4 bases and J 8 bases, with 13 bases left between them. The CDR3 DNA follows: TGTGCCAGCAGCTCGGCCTATAGGGCTACGCAGTATTTT. Translation: CASSSAYRATQYF.

This clonotype was counted between two and nine times. The V call is TRBV25-1, the J call TRBJ1-3; D remains ambiguous. Germline values: CDR1 MGHDK, CDR2 SYGVNS. Deletions cut 5 bases from V and 2 bases from J, with 13 bases between. This CDR3 has 15 amino acids. The CDR3 protein is CASSPRGSAGNTIYF. The CDR3 nucleotides are TGTGCCAGCAGTCCCCGGGGTTCGGCTGGAAACACCATATATTTT. The full variable domain, in which reference TRBV25-1 and TRBJ1-3 provide the parts outside the CDR3, is EADIYQTPRYLVIGTGKKITLECSQTMGHDKMYWYQQDPGMELHLIHYSYGVNSTEKGDLSSESTVSRIRTEHFPLTLESARPSHTSQYLCASSPRGSAGNTIYFGEGSWLTVV.

Of note for this clonotype: One end of the junction does not line up with germline, which may come from a read error. V and J are TRBV7-7 and TRBJ2-7; 10 bases are shared with TRBD1. The germline V gene encodes CDR1 SSHAT and CDR2 FNYEAQ (reference sequence). The CDR3 consists of 14 residues. This CDR3 is CASSLDRGTSEQYF. The CDR3 DNA sequence: TGTGCTAGCAGCTTGGACAGGGGGACCTCCGAGCAGTACTTC.